This T cell receptor beta chain was recovered during a study of Ad26.COV2.S vaccination and SARS-CoV-2 variants. About the study: A COV1001 Ad26.COV2.S trial-arm participant provided the sample.

Germline V gene sequence: CDR1 SEHNR, CDR2 FQNEAQ (reference sequence). The CDR3 runs to 15 residues. V was clipped by 5 bases and J by 1 base, with 14 bases between them. TCRdb's table, derived via immunoSEQ multiplex PCR, lists solely in-frame clones and lacks some. The sample records about 680,000 clones, 70% to 90% being singletons. Treatment denoted: some 20 received Ad26.COV2.S at low or high dose, single or two shots; about 5 received placebo; per-sample allocation not given. The study sampled participants on day 63 after the first vaccine or placebo injection. The TCR originated in a person aged 18-65 years who received the Ad26.COV2.S COVID-19 vaccine or a placebo. The gene calls are TRBV7-9 and TRBJ1-1; a weak D match, TRBD1 (6 bases). Sequenced material: peripheral blood, taken in a trial of Ad26.COV2.S vaccine versus placebo. CDR3 in DNA: TGTGCCAGCAGCCCCCGACAGGAGCCGAACACTGAAGCTTTCTTT. Translation: CASSPRQEPNTEAFF. Full variable domain (remainder filled in from reference TRBV7-9 and TRBJ1-1): DTGVSQNPRHKITKRGQNVTFRCDPISEHNRLYWYRQTLGQGPEFLTYFQNEAQLEKSRLLSDRFSAERPKGSFSTLEIQRTEQGDSAMYLCASSPRQEPNTEAFFGQGTRLTVV.